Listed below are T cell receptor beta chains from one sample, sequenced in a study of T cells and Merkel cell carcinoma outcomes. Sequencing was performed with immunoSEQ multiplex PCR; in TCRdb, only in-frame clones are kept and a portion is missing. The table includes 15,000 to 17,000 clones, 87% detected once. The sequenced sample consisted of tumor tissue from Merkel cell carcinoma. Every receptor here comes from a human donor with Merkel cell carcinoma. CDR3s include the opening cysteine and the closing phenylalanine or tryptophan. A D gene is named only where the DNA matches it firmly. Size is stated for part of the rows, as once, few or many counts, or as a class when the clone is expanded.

TGTGCCAGCAGTTTACCGACAGGGAACGAGCAGTACTTC | CASSLPTGNEQYF | TRBD1 | TRBJ2-7 | few | TRBV28
TGTGCCAGCAGTTTATCTCCTAGCGGGTACGAGCAGTACTTC | CASSLSPSGYEQYF | TRBD2 | TRBJ2-7 | NA | TRBV27
TGTGCCAGCAGTCCACTTGGGACCTCCTACGAGCAGTACTTC | CASSPLGTSYEQYF | NA | TRBJ2-7 | NA | TRBV28
TGTGCCAGTAGTAATCCCCAGCTAGCGGGAGCCGTAGGGGAGCAGTTCTTC | CASSNPQLAGAVGEQFF | TRBD2 | TRBJ2-1 | NA | TRBV19
TGTGCCACCAGCTGGAAAGGGACAGACAATCAGCCCCAGCATTTT | CATSWKGTDNQPQHF | TRBD1 | TRBJ1-5 | NA | TRBV15
TGCGCCAGCAGCACTAGCGGCTTTACCTACAATGAGCAGTTCTTC | CASSTSGFTYNEQFF | TRBD2 | TRBJ2-1 | NA | TRBV4-1
TGCGCCAGCAGCTTACTCGGCGGGTACACTGAAGCTTTCTTT | CASSLLGGYTEAFF | NA | TRBJ1-1 | NA | TRBV5-1
TGTGCCAGCAGTGAATATTGGAACACTGAAGCTTTCTTT | CASSEYWNTEAFF | NA | TRBJ1-1 | NA | TRBV25-1
TGTGCCAGCAACTTAGGGGCCACTGAAGCTTTCTTT | CASNLGATEAFF | NA | TRBJ1-1 | NA | TRBV7-9
TGTGCCAGTAGTATAACAGGACTCTTCAATGAGCAGTTCTTC | CASSITGLFNEQFF | NA | TRBJ2-1 | once | TRBV19
TGTGCCAGCAGCTCCACTGGGACAGGGGGCCTCAATGAGCAGTTCTTC | CASSSTGTGGLNEQFF | TRBD1 | TRBJ2-1 | NA | TRBV9
TGTGCCATCAGTGTAGGACAGGGGTCACTCACAGATACGCAGTATTTT | CAISVGQGSLTDTQYF | TRBD1 | TRBJ2-3 | once | TRBV10-3
TGCGCCAGCAGCCAAGTGGGAGGAGCCATGAACACTGAAGCTTTCTTT | CASSQVGGAMNTEAFF | NA | TRBJ1-1 | NA | TRBV4-1
TGTGCTAGTGGCCCGAGACAGGGGGTGGACACCGGGGAGCTGTTTTTT | CASGPRQGVDTGELFF | TRBD1 | TRBJ2-2 | NA | TRBV12-5
TGTGCCAGCAGCTTAAAACGCTCTGGGGCCAACGTCCTGACTTTC | CASSLKRSGANVLTF | NA | TRBJ2-6 | NA | TRBV5-8
TGTGCCACCAGAGATTTGGGGGGGAGGAACACTGAAGCTTTCTTT | CATRDLGGRNTEAFF | NA | TRBJ1-1 | few | TRBV15
TGTGCCAGCAGCTTTCGAGACAGGGGTTTCACCGGGGAGCTGTTTTTT | CASSFRDRGFTGELFF | TRBD1 | TRBJ2-2 | NA | TRBV5-6
TGCGCCAGCAGCTTGGGAGGCCTAGCGGGACAAAACAATGAGCAGTTCTTC | CASSLGGLAGQNNEQFF | TRBD2 | TRBJ2-1 | NA | TRBV5-1
TGTGCCAGCAGTCATGGTAACAGGGAGGTACTATTAAACAATGAGCAGTTCTTC | CASSHGNREVLLNNEQFF | NA | TRBJ2-1 | NA | TRBV27
TGTGCCAGCAGCGTAGCAACGGCAACTAATGAAAAACTGTTTTTT | CASSVATATNEKLFF | NA | TRBJ1-4 | NA | TRBV9
TGTGCCAGCAGACCGCGACTAGCGGAGAGCACAGATACGCAGTATTTT | CASRPRLAESTDTQYF | TRBD2 | TRBJ2-3 | NA | TRBV27
TGTGCCAGCAGTAACCGGGACAGGATAGAGACCCAGTACTTC | CASSNRDRIETQYF | TRBD1 | TRBJ2-5 | NA | TRBV6-5
TGTGCCAGCAGCCCTGGGGCAGGGAAGACCTACGAGCAGTACTTC | CASSPGAGKTYEQYF | NA | TRBJ2-7 | NA | TRBV11-3
TGTGCCAGCAGCTCCCGCGGGAGGGGTTTTCAAGAGACCCAGTACTTC | CASSSRGRGFQETQYF | TRBD2 | TRBJ2-5 | NA | TRBV9
TGTGCCAGCAGTCCCCCCACAGATAATCAGCCCCAGCATTTT | CASSPPTDNQPQHF | NA | TRBJ1-5 | NA | TRBV6-8
TGTGCCAGCAGTTTACTTTCTAGCGTTGGGGAGCAGTACTTC | CASSLLSSVGEQYF | NA | TRBJ2-7 | NA | TRBV28
TGTGCCAGCAGCTTATTTCAGAGCACAGATACGCAGTATTTT | CASSLFQSTDTQYF | NA | TRBJ2-3 | NA | TRBV7-9
TGCGCCAGCAGCCAAGGGGTCAATTCACCCCTCCACTTT | CASSQGVNSPLHF | NA | TRBJ1-6 | NA | TRBV4-1
TGTGCCAGCAGGCGGGAGGAGACCCAGTACTTC | CASRREETQYF | TRBD2 | TRBJ2-5 | NA | TRBV2
TGTGCCACCAGCAGGGGGCGGGGTGAAGCTTTCTTT | CATSRGRGEAFF | NA | TRBJ1-1 | NA | TRBV15
TGTGCCAGCAGTTCACCGACGGAGAACTATGGCTACACCTTC | CASSSPTENYGYTF | NA | TRBJ1-2 | NA | TRBV6-6
TGTGCCAGCAGTTTTTCCGGGACAGGGGGAAACACCATATATTTT | CASSFSGTGGNTIYF | TRBD1 | TRBJ1-3 | NA | TRBV5-6
TGTGCCAGCTCACCAAAAATCGGGGCAGATACGCAGTATTTT | CASSPKIGADTQYF | NA | TRBJ2-3 | few | TRBV18
TGTGCCATCAGTGCGGACAGGGGCGGGGGAGAGACCCAGTACTTC | CAISADRGGGETQYF | TRBD1 | TRBJ2-5 | NA | TRBV10-3
TGTGCCAGCAGCCAAGATCCTGGGGAAACAGGACGAAAACTGTTTTTT | CASSQDPGETGRKLFF | NA | TRBJ1-4 | once | TRBV4-2
TGTGCCAGCAGTCGGACTTACATTCCAACTAATGAAAAACTGTTTTTT | CASSRTYIPTNEKLFF | NA | TRBJ1-4 | NA | TRBV28
TGCGCCAGCAGTGAGGGCGGGTCGGCAGATACGCAGTATTTT | CASSEGGSADTQYF | NA | TRBJ2-3 | NA | TRBV10-2
TGTGCCAGCTGCACCGGAGCCGCGAGGAATGAAAAACTGTTTTTT | CASCTGAARNEKLFF | NA | TRBJ1-4 | NA | TRBV18
TGTGCCAGCAGCTTGATGACAGGAGGCTCTGGGGCCAACGTCCTGACTTTC | CASSLMTGGSGANVLTF | NA | TRBJ2-6 | NA | TRBV5-4
TGCGCCAGCAGCCGTGTGGGACTAGCACGCACAGATACGCAGTATTTT | CASSRVGLARTDTQYF | TRBD2 | TRBJ2-3 | NA | TRBV5-1
TGTGCCAGTAGTATACGAGGAAACACTGAAGCTTTCTTT | CASSIRGNTEAFF | NA | TRBJ1-1 | once | TRBV19
TGTGCCAGCAGCGTAGACTTGAGCGACACTGAAGCTTTCTTT | CASSVDLSDTEAFF | NA | TRBJ1-1 | few | TRBV9
TGCGCCAGCAGTTGGACAGGGGACGAGCAGTACTTC | CASSWTGDEQYF | TRBD1 | TRBJ2-7 | NA | TRBV5-1
TGTGCCAGCAGGGAGGACCACTACAATGAGCAGTTCTTC | CASREDHYNEQFF | NA | TRBJ2-1 | once | TRBV6-1
TGTGCCAGCAGCGCGCCAAGGGGACTAGCGGTGCTATATTTT | CASSAPRGLAVLYF | TRBD2 | TRBJ2-3 | NA | TRBV2
TGTGCCAGCAGCTTGGGGAACACCGGGGAGCTGTTTTTT | CASSLGNTGELFF | NA | TRBJ2-2 | NA | TRBV5-4
TGTGCCAGTAGTAGGGGGTTTGGTAGGGGGACGAACACTGAAGCTTTCTTT | CASSRGFGRGTNTEAFF | NA | TRBJ1-1 | NA | TRBV19
TGTGCCTGGACGGGGGGGCGAGACGAGCAGTACTTC | CAWTGGRDEQYF | TRBD2 | TRBJ2-7 | NA | TRBV30